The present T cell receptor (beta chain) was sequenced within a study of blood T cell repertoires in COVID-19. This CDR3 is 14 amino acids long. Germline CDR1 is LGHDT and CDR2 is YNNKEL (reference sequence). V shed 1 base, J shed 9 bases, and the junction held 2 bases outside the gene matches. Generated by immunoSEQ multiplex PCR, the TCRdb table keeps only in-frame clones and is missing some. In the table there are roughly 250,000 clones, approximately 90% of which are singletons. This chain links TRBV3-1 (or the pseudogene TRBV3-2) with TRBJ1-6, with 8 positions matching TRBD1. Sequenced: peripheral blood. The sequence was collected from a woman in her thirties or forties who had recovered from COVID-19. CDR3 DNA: TGTGCCAGCAGCCAAGGGACAGGGTTTTCACCCCTCCACTTT. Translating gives CASSQGTGFSPLHF.